This TCR beta chain was captured by sequencing in a study of T cell responses to AZD1222 COVID-19 vaccine. Study findings and constraints: Close to half of all spike-specific TCRs reportedly target regions of the variants that are unmutated. Donors skewed white British and female; clonal diversity was possibly underestimated.

The CDR3 has 13 amino acids. Germline assignment: CDR1 ENHRY and CDR2 SYGVKD. Trimming left V 8 bases short and J 0 bases short, with 5 bases between. Some clones are missing from TCRdb's copy, which holds only in-frame ones; the method was immunoSEQ multiplex PCR. Of some 150,000 clones listed, around 90% are singletons. Details on this clone: Antigen: not known.

This specimen was peripheral blood, taken 28 days after the second AZD1222 dose. This clonotype was obtained from an adult who received the AZD1222 COVID-19 vaccine. This chain connects TRBV10-3 to TRBJ2-6; D is tentatively TRBD1 or TRBD2 (5 bases each). CDR3 in amino acids: CAIGGSGANVLTF. CDR3 nucleotide sequence: TGTGCCATCGGGGGCTCTGGGGCCAACGTCCTGACTTTC.